The sample holds many counts of the clone carrying this T cell receptor (beta chain). TCRdb reprocessed the RT-PCR reads via MiXCR and lists one record per CDR3 protein. The data show approximately 250,000 distinct CDR3 sequences, 10% to 15% seen once. The data stem from a study of response to subunit inactivated influenza vaccine. CDR1 is KGHDR and CDR2 is SFDVKD in the germline V gene. Trimming took 2 bases from V and 2 from J; bases not matched to a gene: 6. The CDR3 loop spans 16 amino acids. Sequenced material: non-naive T cells sorted from PBMCs, taken 14 days before vaccination. The sequence was collected from a man aged 50-60 years who received an inactivated influenza vaccine. The chain has TRBV24-1 and TRBJ2-7; 9 bases are a match to TRBD2. The CDR3, as DNA: TGTGCCACCAGTGATTATCAAGCGGGAGGAACCTACGAGCAGTACTTC. Amino acid sequence: CATSDYQAGGTYEQYF.